This T cell receptor (beta chain) was captured by sequencing in a study of CD8+ T cells in alopecia areata. As concerns this clone: What it binds is not known.

Sequencing relied on a cDNA template that was reverse transcribed from extracted RNA. Generated by immunoSEQ multiplex PCR, the TCRdb table keeps only in-frame clones and is missing some. The sample contains more than 85,000 clones, under 70% of which appear only once. Germline V gene data show CDR1 as MNHEY and CDR2 as SMNVEV (reference sequence). V was shortened by 2 bases and J by 9 bases, with 11 bases between the two germline ends. This CDR3 has 14 amino acids. The treatment: oral pan-JAK inhibitor, 5-10 mg twice daily. Whole-study findings and limits: Persistence during tofacitinib was seen for many expanded lesional clones in scalp and blood.

V gene TRBV27 combines with J gene TRBJ1-6, with D tentatively TRBD1 (5 bases). The source was CD8+ T cells sorted from blood, collected at week 4, from a patient treated with tofacitinib. The receptor was isolated from a human donor with alopecia areata. CDR3: CASSLGGFRSPLHF. The CDR3 DNA is TGTGCCAGCAGTTTAGGGGGTTTTCGTTCACCCCTCCACTTT.